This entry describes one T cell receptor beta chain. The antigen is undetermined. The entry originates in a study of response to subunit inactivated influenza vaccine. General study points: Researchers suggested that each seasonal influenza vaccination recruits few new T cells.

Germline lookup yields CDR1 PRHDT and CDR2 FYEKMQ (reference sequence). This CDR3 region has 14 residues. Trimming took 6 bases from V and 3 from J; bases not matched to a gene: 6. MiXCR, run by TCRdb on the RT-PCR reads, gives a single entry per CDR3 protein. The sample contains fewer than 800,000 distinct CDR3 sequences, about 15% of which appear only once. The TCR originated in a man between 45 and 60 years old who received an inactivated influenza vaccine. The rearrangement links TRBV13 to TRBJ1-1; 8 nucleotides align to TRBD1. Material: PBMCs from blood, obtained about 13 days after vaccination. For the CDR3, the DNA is TGTGCCAGCAGAACAGGGGGTGTGGACACTGAAGCTTTCTTT. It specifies CASRTGGVDTEAFF.